The present T cell receptor beta chain was sequenced within a study of T cell responses to AZD1222 COVID-19 vaccine. This CDR3 region has 15 residues. Trimming at V came to 5 bases and at J to 7 bases, leaving 10 bases not matched to a gene. Germline V gene lookup returns CDR1 MDHEN and CDR2 SYDVKM. Whole-study findings and limits: Dominant CD4 TCR responses targeted spike regions 160-218 and 743-854.

With respect to this clone: Its antigen remains unknown.

Profiled with immunoSEQ multiplex PCR; TCRdb holds only in-frame clones, not every one. This table has about 150,000 clones, roughly nine tenths appearing once. This sequence joins TRBV28 and TRBJ2-1; 8 nucleotides align to TRBD2. The clonotype originates from an adult who had recovered from COVID-19. This specimen was peripheral blood, taken after recovery from COVID-19. CDR3 nucleotides: TGTGCCAGCAGTCTCCGGGGGACTAGGAAGAATGAGCAGTTCTTC. It yields the protein CASSLRGTRKNEQFF.